One and the same sample provided the 7 T cell receptor beta chains below, sequenced in a study of T cell responses to AZD1222 COVID-19 vaccine. Some clones are missing from TCRdb's copy, which holds only in-frame ones; the method was immunoSEQ multiplex PCR. The table records 140,000 to 150,000 clones, approximately 92% of them present only once. The material was peripheral blood, obtained on day 0 of AZD1222 vaccination. Every receptor here comes from an adult in good health.

The chain couples TRBV6-5 to TRBJ2-5, with D possibly matching TRBD1 (6 bases). Trimming shortened V by 6 bases and J by 2 bases, and 7 bases separated the two germline ends. The germline CDR1 and CDR2 sequences are MNHEY and SVGAGI. The CDR3 contains 12 residues. The CDR3 here is CASRRGQETQYF. The DNA of the CDR3 is TGTGCCAGCAGAAGGGGGCAAGAGACCCAGTACTTC.

The chain carries TRBV6-6 and TRBJ2-1; 7 nucleotides line up with TRBD1. This CDR3 has 19 residues. With V trimmed by 5 bases and J by 4 bases, 20 bases remained unmatched. Germline V lookup: CDR1 MNHNY, CDR2 SVGAGI (reference sequence). CDR3 protein: CASSPLPLRGQHLYNEQFF. The DNA of the CDR3 is TGTGCCAGCAGTCCCCTCCCTTTACGGGGACAGCACCTTTACAATGAGCAGTTCTTC.

The chain has TRBV3-1 (or the pseudogene TRBV3-2) and TRBJ2-7; maybe TRBD2 (6 bases). V was pared by 2 bases and J by 9 bases, with 20 bases between. The CDR3 extends over 15 amino acids. Germline V gene lookup returns CDR1 LGHDT and CDR2 YNNKEL (reference sequence). The CDR3 DNA follows: TGTGCCAGCAGCCAAAAAGGGGCCCGCGGGGCCGGGCAGTACTTC. Translation gives CASSQKGARGAGQYF.

The chain carries TRBV6-5 and TRBJ1-2; D is perhaps TRBD1 (5 bases). Germline CDR1 is MNHEY and CDR2 is SVGAGI. Trimming cost V 5 bases and J 4 bases, with 14 bases left between them. There are 14 residues in the CDR3. Here the CDR3 reads CASSRHWTSYGYTF. For the CDR3, the DNA is TGTGCCAGCAGTAGACACTGGACAAGCTATGGCTACACCTTC.

V and J are TRBV28 and TRBJ2-1; either TRBD1 or TRBD2 may fit D (5 bases each). The V end was cut by 7 bases, the J end by 2 bases, with 12 bases between. CDR3 length: 14 amino acids. Germline CDR1 and CDR2: MDHEN and SYDVKM. The CDR3 region has the DNA TGTGCCAGCAACGGGGCGCTGGCCTACAATGAGCAGTTCTTC. This sequence encodes CASNGALAYNEQFF.

The genes are TRBV5-1 and TRBJ2-7; maybe TRBD2 (5 bases). The CDR3 is 15 residues long. Germline CDR1 and CDR2: SGHRS and YFSETQ. The germline V and J ends were trimmed by 0 bases and 2 bases, with 12 bases remaining between them. The CDR3 region is CASSLVEGKPYEQYF. DNA of the CDR3: TGCGCCAGCAGCTTGGTTGAGGGCAAGCCCTACGAGCAGTACTTC.

This chain links TRBV4-1 with TRBJ1-3; TRBD1 matches at 8 bases. The length of the CDR3 is 21 residues. With V trimmed by 2 bases and J by 0 bases, 18 bases remained unmatched. Germline assignment: CDR1 MGHRA and CDR2 YSYEKL. The CDR3 DNA is TGCGCCAGCAGCCAACGTCTGTTTATGGGACAGGCCCAAAGCTCTGGAAACACCATATATTTT. It is translated as CASSQRLFMGQAQSSGNTIYF.